This T cell receptor (beta chain) derives from a study of T cell responses to AZD1222 COVID-19 vaccine (TCRdb year 2021). Turning to the overall study: A total of 240 or so trial participants underwent TCR sequencing, of whom around 210 had received two doses of AZD1222 and some 25 had received two doses of the MenACWY control vaccine. Trial participants were enrolled by age into 18-55, 56-69 and 70-plus year subgroups, with approximately 150, 28 and 58 TCR-sequenced participants respectively. What the authors observed across the whole study: In the small 56-69-year group, the increase in depth fell short of significance, most likely because of low power. Because no day 14 peak-response samples were available, the repertoires could be characterized only after the peak T cell response. The whole spike protein was spanned by vaccine-associated CD4 TCRs, and dominant responses were seen in regions 160-218 and 743-854. Epitopes outside the regions mutated in the B.1.351 and B.1.1.7 variants were reportedly recognized by nearly half of the unique spike-specific TCRs. Conclusions about previously exposed vaccinees are limited because only a handful of AZD1222 recipients were SARS-CoV-2 seropositive at baseline. After two AZD1222 doses, both the breadth and the depth of spike-specific TCRs were significantly higher than at day 0 and than in MenACWY recipients. Participants were mostly white British and included more females than males, and it was suggested by the authors that clonal diversity may have been underestimated.

Regarding this clone: No antigen is known for it. Qualities for individual bases were not recorded, and no much larger clone is one base off.

The CDR3 regions of human TCRbeta chains were analyzed by immunosequencing. The authors' pipeline ran thus. Repertoire TCRs were checked for matches against a reference library of SARS-CoV-2-specific TCRs that had been generated using the MIRA antigen-specificity platform. Breadth was defined as the fraction of unique TCRs that were SARS-CoV-2-associated, and depth was defined as the fraction of total T cells that were SARS-CoV-2-associated. Using the MIRA data, every spike-specific TCR was mapped to the spike region that the TCR reacted to and assigned to either a CD4 or a CD8 class. Log10-transformed breadth and depth values were compared by one-way ANOVA with Sidak's multiple comparisons tests. This is the immuneACCESS table as TCRdb keeps it, with only in-frame sequences that have V and J called. A part of the clones is gone; compared with another copy, unresolved V genes explain less than half, and the rest is unexplained. From that table come the V and J calls and clone size; the DNA was used to work out D and trimming. Here the sample has about 120,000 clones; about 85% occur a single time. The ten largest account for approximately 2.9% of the sample.

Interpreted using the paper, the time point label stands for: about 28 days (+/-7) after the second vaccine dose. AZD1222 recipients with second doses at about 4 weeks or about 12 weeks were pooled, because spike-specific TCR depth and breadth did not differ between schedules. Vaccinee samples came from UK trials COV001 and COV002, including a single-blind randomized controlled phase 2/3 trial of AZD1222 (ChAdOx1 nCoV-19) in healthy adults. For TCRbeta chain sequencing, PBMC samples from trial participants were taken at day 0 and at day 28 after the second dose. The CDR3 holds 17 amino acids from the cysteine to the phenylalanine. Here the CDR3 DNA is all that survives: 51 bases in frame from base 1. V is pared back by 4 bases and J by 3 bases, with 22 bases lying between the germline termini. CDR1 and CDR2, per the germline V gene, are SGDLS and YYNGEE.

This clonotype originated in an adult who received the AZD1222 COVID-19 vaccine. The sequence links TRBV9 to TRBJ2-5; the best D guess is TRBD2, with 6 bases matching. Sequences were derived from peripheral blood, sampled 28 days after the second AZD1222 dose. The CDR3 reads as follows: CASSLSHEEGSKETQYF. The DNA is as follows: TGTGCCAGCAGCCTCTCACATGAGGAGGGGTCTAAAGAGACCCAGTACTTC.